The clone carrying this TCR beta chain turned up a few times. Amplification used 60 Vbeta primers and 13 Jbeta primers. Assay used: immunoSEQ multiplex PCR; TCRdb lists only in-frame clones, some missing. The table has roughly 100,000 clones, around three quarters seen once. The data derive from a study of cytomegalovirus exposure and HLA in healthy donors. The CDR3 runs to 19 residues. J lost 6 bases, V lost 8 bases, and 22 bases had no gene match. Germline assignment: CDR1 MNHEY and CDR2 SMNVEV (reference sequence). The sequenced material came from PBMCs. This chain links TRBV27 with TRBJ2-2; 9 nucleotides agree with TRBD2. This TCR derives from a woman aged 35 to 49 in good health and CMV-seronegative. The CDR3 sequence is CASGDGEAGGLAPPGELFF. CDR3 in DNA: TGTGCCAGCGGGGATGGGGAGGCAGGGGGACTAGCCCCTCCCGGGGAGCTGTTTTTT.